The sequence of this TCR beta chain was determined in a study of blood T cells in healthy people across ages. Findings of the study overall: Older individuals had lower TCR beta diversity per million T cells (the decline was roughly linear).

Comments on this clonotype: What it binds is unknown.

Peripheral blood samples of 9 to 10 milliliters were drawn from each donor. Combining a sample-barcoded 5' primer with a J-beta primer mix, a second PCR ran for 7 to 11 cycles. TCRdb reprocessed the 5' RACE reads via MiXCR and lists one record per CDR3 protein. The data show approximately 830,000 distinct CDR3 sequences, roughly 60% seen once. Germline lookup yields CDR1 SGHRS and CDR2 YFSETQ. The V end lost 0 bases, the J end lost 5 bases, and 15 bases lay between the germline ends. This CDR3 has 16 amino acids. Sequencing used blood. The chain carries TRBV5-1 and TRBJ2-1, with D perhaps matching TRBD1 (6 bases). This TCR came from a man aged 25-45 years in good health. CDR3 residues: CASSLAPGTNNNEQFF. As DNA, the CDR3 is TGCGCCAGCAGCTTGGCTCCCGGGACAAATAACAATGAGCAGTTCTTC.